A single sample is the source of the 19 T cell receptor beta chains below, sequenced in a study of blood T cell repertoires in COVID-19. TCRdb's copy holds only in-frame clones and misses some; the assay was immunoSEQ multiplex PCR. The sample includes approximately 150,000 clones, 88% of them seen just once. The sample taken for sequencing was peripheral blood. Receptor source: a woman aged 50 to 60 with acute or convalescent COVID-19.

This clone was recorded a few times. The chain recombines TRBV7-2 with TRBJ1-4; TRBD1 might be the D (5 bases). Germline CDR1 is SGHTA and CDR2 is FQGNSA. V shed 6 bases and J shed 0 bases, with 23 bases lying between them. The CDR3 runs to 19 residues. CDR3 protein: CASSFTVAGRGSTNEKLFF. Here the CDR3 DNA reads TGTGCCAGCAGTTTTACCGTCGCAGGGAGGGGATCAACTAATGAAAAACTGTTTTTT.

V gene TRBV7-9 combines with J gene TRBJ2-7; D call uncertain. Trimming left V 5 bases short and J 0 bases short, with 14 bases between. The CDR3 extends over 15 amino acids. CDR1 and CDR2 (germline): SEHNR, FQNEAQ (reference sequence). The CDR3 reads CASSREVTLSYEQYF. CDR3 nucleotides: TGTGCCAGCAGCCGAGAGGTCACACTCTCCTACGAGCAGTACTTC.

In nucleotides, the CDR3 is TGTGCCAGCAGCGCAGGAGGGGGGGCAGGGTCTAATGAAAAACTGTTTTTT. Amino acids: CASSAGGGAGSNEKLFF. V gene TRBV9 combines with J gene TRBJ1-4, with D perhaps matching TRBD1 (6 bases). CDR3 size: 17 residues. V lost 3 bases and J 3 bases, leaving 18 bases between the germline ends. Looked up from germline, CDR1 is SGDLS and CDR2 is YYNGEE. The full variable domain, its missing parts supplied by reference TRBV9 and TRBJ1-4, is DSGVTQTPKHLITATGQRVTLRCSPRSGDLSVYWYQQSLDQGLQFLIQYYNGEERAKGNILERFSAQQFPDLHSELNLSSLELGDSALYFCASSAGGGAGSNEKLFFGSGTQLSVL.

This clone was seen more than once but under ten times. V and J are TRBV5-4 and TRBJ1-2; weak D call: TRBD1 (6 bases). Germline V CDR1 and CDR2: SGHNT, YYREEE (reference sequence). The CDR3 loop spans 14 amino acids. The V end was cut by 4 bases, the J end by 0 bases, with 10 bases between. The CDR3 region is CASSADSTNYGYTF. For the CDR3, the DNA is TGTGCCAGCAGCGCGGACAGCACTAACTATGGCTACACCTTC.

V is TRBV5-8 and J is TRBJ1-1, with unresolved D. This CDR3 has 14 residues. Germline assignment: CDR1 SGHTS and CDR2 YDEGEE. Trimming removed 0 bases at V and 0 bases at J, with 6 bases between. Here the CDR3 DNA reads TGTGCCAGCAGCTTGGGACACTTGAACACTGAAGCTTTCTTT. Protein sequence: CASSLGHLNTEAFF.

The chain's CDR3 is CASSLLGVRESPLHF. CDR3 in DNA: TGTGCCAGCAGCTTACTAGGGGTACGAGAATCACCCCTCCACTTT. V is TRBV7-2 and J is TRBJ1-6, with D possibly being TRBD1 (5 bases). This CDR3 contains 15 residues. Looked up from germline, CDR1 is SGHTA and CDR2 is FQGNSA. Trimming cost V 2 bases and J 10 bases, with 15 bases left between them.

The J gene is TRBJ1-1, the V gene TRBV6-1; unclear D gene. Germline V gene data show CDR1 as MNHNS and CDR2 as SASEGT. CDR3 length: 14 residues. V lost 0 bases, J lost 3 bases, and 8 bases lay in between. The CDR3 nucleotides read TGTGCCAGCAGTGAAGCTCCAGGTTACACTGAAGCTTTCTTT. Its protein is CASSEAPGYTEAFF.

As to this clone: Within the sample, other DNA sequences also encode this same CDR3. J is TRBJ2-1 and V is TRBV7-8, with D possibly TRBD1 on 6 matching bases. V was pared by 3 bases and J by 0 bases, with 9 bases between. The CDR3 length is 15 residues. Per germline, CDR1 SGHVS and CDR2 FQNEAQ. In DNA form, the CDR3 reads TGTGCCAGCAGCTTGGACAGAAGCTCCTACAATGAGCAGTTCTTC. Translation: CASSLDRSSYNEQFF.

The rearrangement uses TRBV4-1 and TRBJ1-2; TRBD1 matches 11 bases. There are 16 residues in the CDR3. Germline V gene sequence: CDR1 MGHRA, CDR2 YSYEKL. The J segment lost 4 bases and the V segment lost 0 bases, leaving 4 bases of the junction unmatched. The CDR3 loop is CASSQDWTGGVYGYTF. In nucleotides, the CDR3 is TGCGCCAGCAGCCAAGATTGGACAGGGGGCGTCTATGGCTACACCTTC.

The chain combines TRBV10-2 with TRBJ1-1; no clear D. The CDR3 runs to 13 residues. Germline CDR1 and CDR2: WSHSY and SAAADI. V was trimmed by 2 bases and J by 1 base, leaving 5 bases between them. CDR3 amino acids: CASSEVGNTEAFF. The DNA of the CDR3 is TGCGCCAGCAGTGAGGTCGGGAACACTGAAGCTTTCTTT.

This chain uses TRBV5-1 with TRBJ1-2, with D perhaps matching TRBD1 (6 bases). V was pared by 7 bases and J by 2 bases, with 12 bases between. Germline values: CDR1 SGHRS, CDR2 YFSETQ. The CDR3 is made up of 13 amino acids. CDR3 loop: CASRPDRNYGYTF. CDR3 bases: TGCGCCAGCCGGCCTGACAGGAACTATGGCTACACCTTC.

The chain is built from TRBV5-1 and TRBJ2-5, with TRBD1 matching over 8 bases. Trimming cost V 5 bases and J 5 bases; bases outside gene matches: 5. There are 13 residues in the CDR3. CDR1 and CDR2 from the germline V gene are SGHRS and YFSETQ. Here the CDR3 reads CASRTGDEETQYF. The CDR3 DNA follows: TGCGCCAGCAGGACAGGGGACGAGGAGACCCAGTACTTC.

CDR3 sequence (DNA): TGTGCCAGCAGCGCCGGACAGCTTCCCACTATAGAGACCTTC. Its protein product is CASSAGQLPTIETF. The rearrangement joins TRBV9 to TRBJ1-2; D perhaps matches TRBD1 (6 bases). The CDR3 length is 14 residues. V was pared by 3 bases and J by 14 bases, with 23 bases between. Germline CDR1 SGDLS, CDR2 YYNGEE. Using reference TRBV9 and TRBJ1-2 for the parts outside the CDR3, the full variable domain is DSGVTQTPKHLITATGQRVTLRCSPRSGDLSVYWYQQSLDQGLQFLIQYYNGEERAKGNILERFSAQQFPDLHSELNLSSLELGDSALYFCASSAGQLPTIETFGSGTRLTVV.

J is TRBJ2-7 and V is TRBV7-8; 9 bases fit TRBD2. The J segment lost 7 bases and the V segment lost 2 bases, leaving 12 bases of the junction unmatched. Germline V gene data show CDR1 as SGHVS and CDR2 as FQNEAQ. The CDR3 spans 16 residues. In DNA, the CDR3 is TGTGCCAGCAGCTTAATGGGGGTCGGGACTAGCATTGAGCAGTACTTC. This encodes CASSLMGVGTSIEQYF.

The rearrangement joins TRBV6-5 to TRBJ1-2, with TRBD1 identical over 9 bases. The CDR3 is 14 residues long. Germline trimming cut 7 bases from V and 8 bases from J; bases unmatched to any gene: 11. Germline V lookup: CDR1 MNHEY, CDR2 SVGAGI. The chain's CDR3 is CASTLEQGAGGYTF. DNA of the CDR3: TGTGCCAGCACCCTAGAACAGGGGGCAGGGGGCTACACCTTC.

V usage is TRBV5-1 and J usage is TRBJ1-2; 8 nucleotides align to TRBD1. From germline, CDR1 is SGHRS and CDR2 YFSETQ. CDR3 length: 14 residues. The V and J ends lost 5 bases and 8 bases, in that order; junction bases with no gene match: 11. The CDR3, as DNA: TGCGCCAGCAGGCCGGACAGGGAAGGTTACGGCTACACCTTC. Protein sequence: CASRPDREGYGYTF.

This chain links TRBV5-6 with TRBJ2-3; 11 bases align to TRBD2. The CDR3 extends over 16 amino acids. Losses at the gene ends were 0 bases for V and 2 bases for J; bases not matched to a gene: 2. CDR1 and CDR2 (germline): SGHDT, YYEEEE. The CDR3 sequence is CASSLELAGVTDTQYF. The CDR3 DNA sequence: TGTGCCAGCAGCTTGGAACTAGCGGGGGTCACAGATACGCAGTATTTT. The full variable domain, its missing parts supplied by reference TRBV5-6 and TRBJ2-3, is DAGVTQSPTHLIKTRGQQVTLRCSPKSGHDTVSWYQQALGQGPQFIFQYYEEEERQRGNFPDRFSGHQFPNYSSELNVNALLLGDSALYLCASSLELAGVTDTQYFGPGTRLTVL.

The rearrangement joins TRBV18 to TRBJ1-1, with TRBD1 as a possible D gene (6 bases). V lost 3 bases and J 1 base, leaving 9 bases between the germline ends. The CDR3 length is 14 residues. Germline V CDR1 and CDR2: KGHSH, LQKENI. CDR3 in DNA: TGTGCCAGCTCACCGGCACAGGGGAACACTGAAGCTTTCTTT. Its protein is CASSPAQGNTEAFF.

This chain joins TRBV6-2 or TRBV6-3 and TRBJ1-2; 10 nucleotides align to TRBD1. Germline lookup yields CDR1 MNHEY and CDR2 SVGEGT. J lost 1 base, V lost 2 bases, and 4 bases had no gene match. CDR3 length: 16 amino acids. In DNA, the CDR3 is TGTGCCAGCAGTTACGAGACAGGGGGCCTTAACTATGGCTACACCTTC. Translating gives CASSYETGGLNYGYTF.